This T cell receptor (beta chain) was sequenced during a study of Ad26.COV2.S vaccination and SARS-CoV-2 variants. Treatment in this sample: 19 received Ad26.COV2.S at low or high dose, single or two shots; roughly five received placebo; per-sample allocation not given. The investigators took samples on day 63 after the first vaccine or placebo injection. J gave up 5 bases and V 5 bases, and 2 bases lay outside the gene matches. This CDR3 region has 14 residues. Germline V gives CDR1 SGHVS, CDR2 FQNEAQ. The data were produced by immunoSEQ multiplex PCR, yet TCRdb's version contains in-frame clones alone and is incomplete. The profile covers more than 350,000 clones, with 90% appearing a single time and 9% to 15% taken by the ten largest.

J is TRBJ1-4 and V is TRBV7-8; TRBD1 matches 10 bases. Sequenced material: peripheral blood, taken in a trial of Ad26.COV2.S vaccine versus placebo. This sequence originates from a person between 18 and 59 years old who received the Ad26.COV2.S COVID-19 vaccine or a placebo. CDR3 nucleotides: TGTGCCAGCAGCACGGGACAGGGGAATGAAAAACTGTTTTTT. This translates into CASSTGQGNEKLFF.